Shown below are 17 T cell receptor beta chains from a single sample sequenced in a study of response to subunit inactivated influenza vaccine. TCRdb re-called the RT-PCR reads through MiXCR, storing one row per CDR3 protein. The sample records around 760,000 distinct CDR3 sequences, approximately 13% being singletons. The sequencing used PBMCs from blood, collected roughly 15 days before vaccination. These TCRs come from a man in his forties or fifties who received an inactivated influenza vaccine.

This chain connects TRBV20-1 to TRBJ2-3; the match to TRBD2 covers 8 bases. There are 15 residues in the CDR3. Losses at the gene ends were 4 bases for V and 4 bases for J; bases not matched to a gene: 10. CDR1 and CDR2 from the germline V gene are DFQATT and SNEGSKA (reference sequence). The CDR3, as DNA: TGCAGTGCTACCGGGACTAGACCCAAGGCAGATACGCAGTATTTT. This encodes CSATGTRPKADTQYF.

The rearrangement links TRBV12-3 or TRBV12-4 to TRBJ1-1; D is unresolved. The ends were cut back, 5 bases at V and 4 bases at J, with 17 bases in the middle. This CDR3 comprises 15 residues. The CDR3 nucleotides read TGTGCCAGCAGTCGTATAGGGAGGTCAGGCACTGAAGCTTTCTTT. Translation gives CASSRIGRSGTEAFF.

This sequence joins TRBV12-3 or TRBV12-4 and TRBJ2-1, with D perhaps assigned TRBD1 or TRBD2 (5 bases each). V lost 1 base and J lost 7, with 17 bases in between. CDR3 size: 16 residues. CDR3 protein: CASSLGGGSRGNEQFF. The CDR3 bases are TGTGCCAGCAGTTTAGGTGGGGGATCGAGGGGTAATGAGCAGTTCTTC.

The V and J genes are TRBV30 and TRBJ2-3; no reliable D call. Between the trimmed V and J ends, which lost 1 base and 4 bases, there was a span of 9 bases. This CDR3 has 13 amino acids. The germline gives CDR1 GTSNPN, CDR2 SVGIG (reference sequence). The CDR3: CAWSGRGPDTQYF. CDR3 bases: TGTGCCTGGAGTGGTCGTGGTCCAGATACGCAGTATTTT.

The chain recombines TRBV2 with TRBJ1-1, with D maybe TRBD1 (5 bases). In germline, CDR1 is SNHLY, CDR2 FYNNEI. The ends were cut back, 1 base at V and 5 bases at J, with 8 bases in the middle. CDR3 length: 13 residues. The CDR3 nucleotides read TGTGCCAGCAGTGAAGGGGGGATAACTGAAGCTTTCTTT. Translating it yields CASSEGGITEAFF. The full variable domain, in which reference TRBV2 and TRBJ1-1 provide the parts outside the CDR3, is EPEVTQTPSHQVTQMGQEVILRCVPISNHLYFYWYRQILGQKVEFLVSFYNNEISEKSEIFDDQFSVERPDGSNFTLKIRSTKLEDSAMYFCASSEGGITEAFFGQGTRLTVV.

The sample holds a few counts of this clonotype. The chain employs TRBV7-2 and TRBJ2-5, with 9 bases matching TRBD2. The CDR3 is 15 residues long. V shed 8 bases, J shed 4 bases, and the junction held 11 bases outside the gene matches. The germline gives CDR1 SGHTA, CDR2 FQGNSA. The CDR3 loop reads CASRLAGQLRETQYF. CDR3 bases: TGTGCCAGCCGGCTAGCGGGGCAATTGAGAGAGACCCAGTACTTC. Variable domain in full (rest from reference TRBV7-2 and TRBJ2-5): GAGVSQSPSNKVTEKGKDVELRCDPISGHTALYWYRQSLGQGLEFLIYFQGNSAPDKSGLPSDRFSAERTGGSVSTLTIQRTQQEDSAVYLCASRLAGQLRETQYFGPGTRLLVL.

This chain joins TRBV15 and TRBJ2-1, with D unresolved. The ends were cut back, 1 base at V and 5 bases at J, with 6 bases in the middle. The CDR3 runs 13 residues. CDR1 LNHNV and CDR2 YYDKDF come from the germline V gene (reference sequence). The CDR3 DNA sequence: TGTGCCACCAGCAGAGCCTCTCACAATGAGCAGTTCTTC. Protein: CATSRASHNEQFF.

This clonotype was counted a few times. Here the CDR3 reads CASSFAGKRMDEQYF. Here the CDR3 DNA reads TGTGCCAGCAGTTTCGCGGGAAAAAGGATGGACGAGCAGTACTTC. The chain recombines TRBV28 with TRBJ2-7; the D gene is possibly TRBD2 (6 bases). The germline V and J ends were trimmed by 3 bases and 5 bases, with 17 bases remaining between them. The CDR3 length is 15 residues. Germline CDR1 and CDR2: MDHEN and SYDVKM.

With respect to this clonotype: A much larger clone is a single base away; this may be a read error. This chain connects TRBV5-4 to TRBJ2-1, with D possibly matching TRBD1 (5 bases). The CDR3 runs 15 residues. CDR1 and CDR2 (germline): SGHNT, YYREEE (reference sequence). In DNA form, the CDR3 reads TGTGCCAGCAGCTTGTGGGGCGGCTCCTACAATGTGCAGTTCTTC. This sequence encodes CASSLWGGSYNVQFF.

This clonotype was counted a few times. J is TRBJ2-2 and V is TRBV30; D ambiguous. V was clipped by 2 bases and J by 2 bases, with 9 bases between them. The CDR3 consists of 14 residues. Per the germline V gene, CDR1 is GTSNPN and CDR2 is SVGIG (reference sequence). The CDR3 here is CAWSRFLNTGELFF. The DNA of the CDR3 is TGTGCCTGGAGTAGGTTCCTCAACACCGGGGAGCTGTTTTTT.

This clonotype was detected a few times. The CDR3, as DNA: TGTGCCAGCTCACCAGCGACCGGGACAGTAGTATATGAGCAGTTCTTC. Amino acids: CASSPATGTVVYEQFF. The chain links TRBV18 to TRBJ2-1; 7 positions agree with TRBD1. This CDR3 is 16 amino acids long. Germline CDR1 is KGHSH and CDR2 is LQKENI. Trimming removed 2 bases from V and 8 bases from J; junction bases left unmatched: 12.

The chain combines TRBV6-5 with TRBJ2-3; tentatively, D is TRBD1 or TRBD2 (6 bases each). Germline CDR1 is MNHEY and CDR2 is SVGAGI. This CDR3 region has 15 residues. The ends were cut back, 2 bases at V and 6 bases at J, with 15 bases in the middle. The DNA for the CDR3 is TGTGCCAGCAGTTACGTGGGGGGCGCTTCGGATACGCAGTATTTT. Amino acid sequence: CASSYVGGASDTQYF.

This clonotype was seen a few times. This chain links TRBV20-1 with TRBJ2-7, with D maybe TRBD2 (6 bases). Germline V CDR1 and CDR2: DFQATT, SNEGSKA (reference sequence). V dropped 4 bases and J dropped 1 base, with 14 bases sitting between them. This CDR3 contains 14 residues. The CDR3 spells CSAKQTGRSYEQYF. DNA of the CDR3: TGCAGTGCTAAACAAACCGGGAGATCCTACGAGCAGTACTTC.

Only one count was recorded for this clonotype. The rearrangement uses TRBV25-1 and TRBJ2-1, with 13 bases lining up with TRBD2. CDR1 is MGHDK, CDR2 SYGVNS, per germline. The J segment lost 9 bases and the V segment lost 3 bases, leaving 8 bases of the junction unmatched. The CDR3 is made up of 16 amino acids. The CDR3 DNA sequence: TGTGCCAGCAGTGAGCGGTGGACTAGCGGGAGATGTGAGCAGTTCTTC. Encoded protein: CASSERWTSGRCEQFF.

The CDR3 loop is CASSQGVSSGEQYF. The CDR3 region has the DNA TGTGCCAGCAGCCAAGGAGTAAGTTCTGGCGAGCAGTACTTC. The rearrangement joins TRBV3-1 to TRBJ2-7; no reliable D call. Germline lookup yields CDR1 LGHDT and CDR2 YNNKEL (reference sequence). The length of the CDR3 is 14 residues. Trimming took off 1 base at V and 6 bases at J, with 13 bases between the two ends.

In its sample, this clonotype was seen a few times. The rearrangement uses TRBV15 and TRBJ2-5; the D is unclear. Trimming left V 0 bases short and J 2 bases short, with 7 bases between. The CDR3 extends over 14 amino acids. Germline V CDR1 and CDR2: LNHNV, YYDKDF (reference sequence). The CDR3 DNA reads as TGTGCCACCAGCAGAGACAATTGGCAAGAGACCCAGTACTTC. It specifies CATSRDNWQETQYF.

The chain uses TRBV28 and TRBJ1-5; 8 bases line up with TRBD1. The CDR3 totals 15 residues. V lost 7 bases, J lost 3 bases, and 8 bases stayed unmatched. Germline CDR1 reads MDHEN; CDR2 reads SYDVKM. CDR3 nucleotide sequence: TGTGCCAGCACCCGGGGGACAGGCATCAATCAGCCCCAGCATTTT. It translates to CASTRGTGINQPQHF. Based on the CDR3 plus reference TRBV28 and TRBJ1-5, the full variable domain is DVKVTQSSRYLVKRTGEKVFLECVQDMDHENMFWYRQDPGLGLRLIYFSYDVKMKEKGDIPEGYSVSREKKERFSLILESASTNQTSMYLCASTRGTGINQPQHFGDGTRLSIL.